These T cell receptor beta chains were read from a single sample in a study of blood T cells in healthy people across ages. TCRdb used MiXCR to reprocess the 5' RACE reads, holding one entry per CDR3 protein. Of about 400,000 distinct CDR3 sequences in the sample, 45% to 60% were seen once. The sequenced sample consisted of blood. Receptors originate from a man in his sixties in good health. CDR3s include the opening cysteine and the closing phenylalanine or tryptophan. D genes are given only for firm matches. A row's size may be missing; if present it is once, few, many or a size class.

cdr3_nt: TGTGCCAGCATGGGATTCCAGGACTCCTATGGCTACACCTTC
cdr3_aa: CASMGFQDSYGYTF
v_call: TRBV28
j_call: TRBJ1-2
d_call: NA
clone_size: NA

cdr3_nt: TGTGCCAGCAGCGACCAAGAGACCCAGTACTTC
cdr3_aa: CASSDQETQYF
v_call: TRBV9
j_call: TRBJ2-5
d_call: NA
clone_size: many

cdr3_nt: TGTACCAGCAGCCCCCGCGGGACAGGGCTTGACTATGGCTACACCTTC
cdr3_aa: CTSSPRGTGLDYGYTF
v_call: TRBV27
j_call: TRBJ1-2
d_call: TRBD1
clone_size: NA

cdr3_nt: TGTGCCAGCAGCTCAGTATCCCAATACGAGCAGCACTTC
cdr3_aa: CASSSVSQYEQHF
v_call: TRBV7-2
j_call: TRBJ2-4
d_call: NA
clone_size: NA

cdr3_nt: TGCAGTGCTAGGGGACTAGCGGGCAGAAGCTCCTACGAGCAGTACTTC
cdr3_aa: CSARGLAGRSSYEQYF
v_call: TRBV20-1
j_call: TRBJ2-7
d_call: TRBD2
clone_size: NA

cdr3_nt: TGTGCCAGCAGTGACAGGTCCGGAGGGACGCAGTATTTT
cdr3_aa: CASSDRSGGTQYF
v_call: TRBV6-4
j_call: TRBJ2-3
d_call: NA
clone_size: once

cdr3_nt: TGTGCCAGCAGTGAAGACCGGGTCACAGATACGCAGTATTTT
cdr3_aa: CASSEDRVTDTQYF
v_call: TRBV2
j_call: TRBJ2-3
d_call: NA
clone_size: NA

cdr3_nt: TGCGCCAGCAGTCCCGGGACAGGGTTGGAGACCCAGTACTTC
cdr3_aa: CASSPGTGLETQYF
v_call: TRBV5-1
j_call: TRBJ2-5
d_call: TRBD1
clone_size: NA

cdr3_nt: TGTGCCAGCGGGGGATCTCTAGCACGCAATGAGCAGTTCTTC
cdr3_aa: CASGGSLARNEQFF
v_call: TRBV27
j_call: TRBJ2-1
d_call: NA
clone_size: NA

cdr3_nt: TGCGCCAGCAGCCAAAGAACCGGATCCTTGGGTAATGAGCAGTACTTC
cdr3_aa: CASSQRTGSLGNEQYF
v_call: TRBV4-1
j_call: TRBJ2-7
d_call: NA
clone_size: NA

cdr3_nt: TGTGCCAGCAGCTTTAGGTACAATGAGCAGTTCTTC
cdr3_aa: CASSFRYNEQFF
v_call: TRBV7-2
j_call: TRBJ2-1
d_call: NA
clone_size: many